This TCR beta chain was obtained from a study of T cell changes during pregnancy in multiple sclerosis. Sequencing was performed with immunoSEQ multiplex PCR; in TCRdb, only in-frame clones are kept and a portion is missing. Counted here are 40,000 or so clones, 91% occurring once; the ten biggest clones make up 9% to 14%. CDR3 length: 15 residues. Trimming took 2 bases from V and 5 from J; bases not matched to a gene: 4. The germline CDR1 and CDR2 sequences are MNHEY and SVGAGI. The source of this sequence is a female donor with multiple sclerosis, enrolled in a pregnancy study. The sequencing used CD8+ T cells from peripheral blood mononuclear cells, collected after pregnancy. This chain joins TRBV6-5 and TRBJ2-7, with 12 bases aligning to TRBD2. CDR3 in DNA: TGTGCCAGCAGTTACGGGCTAGCGGGAGGGCACGAGCAGTACTTC. Encoded protein: CASSYGLAGGHEQYF.